This T cell receptor beta chain was sequenced during a study of OX40 agonist ivuxolimab in advanced cancers. At the level of the study: Dose-escalation patients had hepatocellular carcinoma, melanoma, renal cell or head and neck cancer.

Findings of the study overall: Normalized expansion of T-cell clones was also low for some nonresponders. Averaging showed that CD8+ T cells had more expanded clones than CD4+ did.

Only in-frame clones appear in the TCRdb table, and some are missing; sequencing was by immunoSEQ multiplex PCR. The data show 55,000 or so clones, approximately 91% seen once. Trimming stripped 6 bases from V and 3 bases from J, with 12 bases between. Germline V gene sequence: CDR1 WSHSY, CDR2 SAAADI. The CDR3 spans 13 residues. A note on this clone: What it binds is unknown.

The chain is built from TRBV10-2 and TRBJ2-7, with a possible D match to TRBD2 (5 bases). This receptor was obtained from an adult with an advanced solid tumor such as melanoma, head and neck, liver or kidney cancer. This material consisted of CD4+ or CD8+ T cells sorted from blood, taken in a trial of the OX40 agonist ivuxolimab. CDR3: CASSRTRDYEQYF. CDR3 sequence (DNA): TGCGCCAGCAGCCGAACTAGAGACTACGAGCAGTACTTC.